The clone carrying this T cell receptor (beta chain) qualifies as medium-sized. One entry per CDR3 protein, called by TCRdb with MiXCR from the 5' RACE reads. The sample comprises roughly 7,800 distinct CDR3 sequences, approximately 16% of which are singletons, and under 4% rests with the top ten. The receptor was isolated from a female donor with breast cancer. Sequencing was carried out using memory CD4+ T cells sorted from blood. The subset is: memory CD4+ T cells, CD4+CD45RO+CD25-.

The CDR3 here is CASSDNLNTEAFF. In DNA, the CDR3 is TGTGCCAGCAGTGACAACCTGAACACTGAAGCTTTCTTT. The V gene is TRBV6-1, the J gene TRBJ1-1; D call uncertain. CDR1 and CDR2 from the germline V gene are MNHNS and SASEGT. The length of the CDR3 is 13 residues. V lost 3 bases, J lost 0 bases, and 5 bases lay in between.